The present TCR beta chain was sequenced within a study of shared clonotypes between healthy human individuals. Study-wide results and limits: In general, naive subsets displayed greater estimated richness than memory subsets did.

Germline lookup yields CDR1 SGHDT and CDR2 YYEEEE. This CDR3 is built from 13 residues. Trimming took 4 bases from V and 1 from J, leaving 8 bases between them. Produced via immunoSEQ multiplex PCR; TCRdb's table is partial and in-frame only. The sample records around 1.1 million clones, roughly 74% being singletons. As to this clone: What it binds is not known. This may come from a read error, since a much larger clone is one base off.

Source material: memory CD4+ T cells from PBMCs. The subset was: CD45RA-negative fraction. V gene TRBV5-6 combines with J gene TRBJ1-1; D perhaps matches TRBD1 (6 bases). This TCR was recovered from a man between 18 and 35 years old in good health. Some clones in this sample may be carry-over from other donors' samples. The CDR3 spells CASSGQTNTEAFF. As DNA, the CDR3 is TGTGCCAGCAGCGGACAGACGAACACTGAAGCTTTCTTT.